This T cell receptor beta chain originates from a study of CD8+CD57+ T cells in acquired aplastic anemia. The germline CDR1 and CDR2 sequences are DFQATT and SNEGSKA (reference sequence). V gave up 0 bases and J gave up 5 bases; unmatched junction bases: 2. This CDR3 is 14 amino acids long. Template material for TCR beta VDJ and CDR3 profiling consisted of genomic DNA. TCRdb reanalysed the reads using MiXCR and keeps one entry per CDR3 protein. The table records fewer than 70,000 distinct CDR3 sequences, approximately 54% of them present only once. This chain links TRBV20-1 with TRBJ2-2; 8 nucleotides line up with TRBD1. The receptor's source is a human donor in good health, serving as a control. What was sequenced was sorted CD4+, CD8+, or CD8+CD57+ T cells (not recorded which) from PBMCs. CDR3 loop: CSARETGVTGELFF. The CDR3 DNA reads TGCAGTGCTAGAGAGACAGGGGTTACCGGGGAGCTGTTTTTT.